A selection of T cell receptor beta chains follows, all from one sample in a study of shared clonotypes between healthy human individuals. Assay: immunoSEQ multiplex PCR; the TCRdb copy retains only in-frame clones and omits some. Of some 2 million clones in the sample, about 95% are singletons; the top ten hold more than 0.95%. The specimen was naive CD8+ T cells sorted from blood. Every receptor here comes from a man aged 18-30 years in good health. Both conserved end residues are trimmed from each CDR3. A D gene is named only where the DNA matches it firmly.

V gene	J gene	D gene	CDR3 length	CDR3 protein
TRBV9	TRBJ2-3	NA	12	ASSEGGGTDTQY
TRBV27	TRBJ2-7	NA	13	ASSLTGSSSYEQY
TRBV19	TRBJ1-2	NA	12	ASQGGGRAYGYT
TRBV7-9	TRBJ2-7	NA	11	ASSHDLGDEQY
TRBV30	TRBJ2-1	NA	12	AWSVLAAVNEQF
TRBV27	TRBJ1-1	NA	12	ASKGGPMNTEAF
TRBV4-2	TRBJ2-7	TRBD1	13	ASSQPGQVSYEQY
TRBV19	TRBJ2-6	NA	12	ASSTPSGANVLT
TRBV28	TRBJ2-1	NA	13	ASSPGESSYNEQF
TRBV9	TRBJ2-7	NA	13	ASNLGGLSSYEQY
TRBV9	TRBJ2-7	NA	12	ASSVGGYSYEQY
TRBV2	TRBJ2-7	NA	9	ASLEVDEQY
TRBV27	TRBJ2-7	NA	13	ASSTMTETSYEQY
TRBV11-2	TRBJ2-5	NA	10	ASSRNQETQY
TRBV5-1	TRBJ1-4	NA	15	ASSLESAGRDIEKLF
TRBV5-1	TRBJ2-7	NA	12	ASSVQGLDYEQY
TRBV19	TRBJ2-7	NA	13	ASTAGAGSSYEQY
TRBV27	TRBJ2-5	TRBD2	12	ASSPFSGGETQY
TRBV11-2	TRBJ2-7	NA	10	ASSSFLYEQY
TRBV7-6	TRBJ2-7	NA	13	ASSLEAGQAHEQY
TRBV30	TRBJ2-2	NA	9	AWSVTWELF
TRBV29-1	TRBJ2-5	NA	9	SVVPSETQY
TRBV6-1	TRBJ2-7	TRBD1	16	ASSEASPRDRGFYEQY
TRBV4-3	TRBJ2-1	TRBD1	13	ASSQDRDSYNEQF
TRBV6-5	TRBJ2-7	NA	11	ASSLSGSYEQY
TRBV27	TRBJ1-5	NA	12	ASSPLLLGQPQH
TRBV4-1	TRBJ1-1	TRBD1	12	ASSQDNRGTEAF
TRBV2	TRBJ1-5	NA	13	ASSDPGHSNQPQH
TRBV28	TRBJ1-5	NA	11	ASSPTGIQPQH
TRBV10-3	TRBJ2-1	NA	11	AISEEENYEQF
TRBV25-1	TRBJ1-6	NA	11	ASSEGSVTPLH
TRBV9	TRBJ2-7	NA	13	ASSASGGEGYEQY
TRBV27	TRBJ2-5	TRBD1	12	ASRGQGILETQY
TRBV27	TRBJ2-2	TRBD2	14	ASSFGLASRTGELF
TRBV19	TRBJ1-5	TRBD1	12	ASRGQGHNQPQH
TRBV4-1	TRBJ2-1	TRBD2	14	ASSQELAGSYNEQF
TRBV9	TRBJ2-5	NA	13	ASSVVVGTQETQY
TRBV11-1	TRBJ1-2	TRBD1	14	ASSFETGERSVGYT
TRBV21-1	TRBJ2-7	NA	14	ASSFGTTRITYEQY
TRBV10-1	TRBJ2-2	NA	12	ASSPGAYTGELF
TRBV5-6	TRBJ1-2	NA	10	ASSVDGYGYT
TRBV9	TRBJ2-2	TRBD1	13	ASSARTGDTGELF
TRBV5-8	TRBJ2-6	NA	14	ASSAPASSGANVLT
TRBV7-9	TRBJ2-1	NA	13	ASSLFVGPDNEQF
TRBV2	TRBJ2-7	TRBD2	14	ASGVRASGRSYEQY
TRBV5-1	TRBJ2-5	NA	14	ASSLEGVRRQETQY
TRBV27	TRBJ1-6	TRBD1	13	ASSSIGTGYSPLH
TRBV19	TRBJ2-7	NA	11	ASSMGLTYEQY
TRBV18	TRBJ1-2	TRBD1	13	ASSPGQGEGYGYT
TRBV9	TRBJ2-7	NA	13	ASSVGSGPEYEQY
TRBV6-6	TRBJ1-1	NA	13	ASSYPEGGNTEAF
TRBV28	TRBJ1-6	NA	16	ASSTTSPLRGNNSPLH
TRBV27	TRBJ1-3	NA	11	ASSLMGGNTIY
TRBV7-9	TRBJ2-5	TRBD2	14	ASSQGLAVVSETQY
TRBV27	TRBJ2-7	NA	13	ASSIGPAGDYEQY
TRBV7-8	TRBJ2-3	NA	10	ASSLEADTQY
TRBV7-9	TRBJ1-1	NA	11	ASSLPTGPEAF